Listed below are T cell receptor beta chains from one sample, sequenced in a study of sequential checkpoint blockade in melanoma. Libraries were prepared by immunoSEQ multiplex PCR; TCRdb keeps only in-frame clonotypes and omits some of them. The table lists about 37,000 clones, 30% to 35% of them singletons, with 1.6% in the top ten. Sequences were derived from tumor tissue (inferred from file names), sampled from a patient given nivolumab and ipilimumab in sequence. The receptor source for this set is a human donor with melanoma. Both conserved end residues are part of each CDR3. A D gene is named only where the DNA matches it firmly. Clone size is stated in some rows and not others, as once, few, many or a class when expanded.

abundance | j_gene | d_gene | v_gene | CDR3nt | CDR3aa
- | TRBJ1-2 | - | TRBV28 | TGTGCCAGCAGTACCACAACAGGGTTTCATGGCTACACCTTC | CASSTTTGFHGYTF
- | TRBJ2-7 | TRBD2 | TRBV29-1 | TGCAGCGTTCCCGGGACTAGCGGGATGAGGTACGAGCAGTACTTC | CSVPGTSGMRYEQYF
few | TRBJ1-2 | - | TRBV28 | TGTGCCAGCAGTAGGAGGGGTTACGGCTACACCTTC | CASSRRGYGYTF
few | TRBJ1-5 | TRBD1 | TRBV30 | TGTGCCTGGAGTGTAAACACAGGGGGATTCGCCCAGCATTTT | CAWSVNTGGFAQHF
- | TRBJ2-1 | - | TRBV19 | TGTGCCAGTAGTATTGCCGTCCGGGGCTCCTACAATGAGCAGTTCTTC | CASSIAVRGSYNEQFF
- | TRBJ1-1 | - | TRBV10-1 | TGCGCCAGCAGTGAGTCAGCCGAAGCTTTCTTT | CASSESAEAFF
few | TRBJ1-1 | TRBD1 | TRBV27 | TGTGCCAGCAGTTTACCCCCTGGCAGGGGGGGCACTGAAGCTTTCTTT | CASSLPPGRGGTEAFF
few | TRBJ1-5 | TRBD1 | TRBV28 | TGTGCCAGCAGTCCTACCGGGACAGCCAATCAGCCCCAGCATTTT | CASSPTGTANQPQHF
- | TRBJ2-2 | TRBD1 | TRBV19 | TGTGCCAGTAGTATAGGGACAGGGACCGGGGAGCTGTTTTTT | CASSIGTGTGELFF
many | TRBJ2-1 | TRBD2 | TRBV9 | TGTGCCAGCAGCGGCAACCTAGCGGATAAGAACAATGAGCAGTTCTTC | CASSGNLADKNNEQFF
few | TRBJ1-4 | - | TRBV6-8 | TGTGCCATCACCTCAGGGGAGGGTGAAAAACTGTTTTTT | CAITSGEGEKLFF
- | TRBJ2-3 | TRBD2 | TRBV19 | TGTGCCATTCGGGGGGTAGGCACAGATACGCAGTATTTT | CAIRGVGTDTQYF
many | TRBJ2-6 | - | TRBV9 | TGTGCCAGCAGCTCTGGGGCCAACGTCCTGACTTTC | CASSSGANVLTF
few | TRBJ2-7 | TRBD2 | TRBV9 | TGTGCCAGCAGCGTAGCTGGGACTAGTATTTGGGACGAGCAGTACTTC | CASSVAGTSIWDEQYF
- | TRBJ1-2 | TRBD1 | TRBV18 | TGTGCCAGCTCACCACTATCGGACCGGGACAGCGCATCTAACTATGGCTACACCTTC | CASSPLSDRDSASNYGYTF
- | TRBJ2-2 | TRBD2 | TRBV18 | TGTGCCAGCTCACCACCGACGGGGGGAAACACCGGGGAGCTGTTTTTT | CASSPPTGGNTGELFF
- | TRBJ2-5 | TRBD1 | TRBV5-1 | TGCGCCAGCAGCTTTGAACAGGGGTACCAAGAGACCCAGTACTTC | CASSFEQGYQETQYF
- | TRBJ1-2 | - | TRBV6-8 | TGTGCCAGCAGCTCTCTGGGAGGGAGGTCCTATGGCTACACCTTC | CASSSLGGRSYGYTF
- | TRBJ2-5 | - | TRBV9 | TGTGCCAGCAGCGTAGCGGGACGGACCCAAGAGACCCAGTACTTC | CASSVAGRTQETQYF
- | TRBJ1-1 | - | TRBV6-1 | TGTGCCAGCAGTGAAGGGTACATGAACACTGAAGCTTTCTTT | CASSEGYMNTEAFF
- | TRBJ1-1 | - | TRBV19 | TGTGCCAGTCGACGCGGGGAGATGAACACTGAAGCTTTCTTT | CASRRGEMNTEAFF
- | TRBJ2-6 | - | TRBV18 | TGTGCCAGCTCACCGCTCTCTGGGGCCAACGTCCTGACTTTC | CASSPLSGANVLTF
many | TRBJ1-2 | - | TRBV11-3 | TGTGCCAGCAGCCGGGGACACCTTACCTATGGCTACACCTTC | CASSRGHLTYGYTF
- | TRBJ2-5 | - | TRBV6-8 | TGTGCCAGCAGTTCCCCTAAAGAGACCCAGTACTTC | CASSSPKETQYF
few | TRBJ1-1 | - | TRBV11-3 | TGTGCCAGCAGCCTGGACAGATCGAACACTGAAGCTTTCTTT | CASSLDRSNTEAFF
- | TRBJ1-1 | - | TRBV5-1 | TGCGCCAGCACCCCCGGGTCTGGAGCTAACACTGAAGCTTTCTTT | CASTPGSGANTEAFF
few | TRBJ2-7 | TRBD2 | TRBV11-3 | TGTGCCAGCAGCTTAGTGAGCGGGGGGACTTCCTACGAGCAGTACTTC | CASSLVSGGTSYEQYF
- | TRBJ1-6 | TRBD1 | TRBV19 | TGTGCCAGTAGTATAGGGGCAGGGGGCGATCCACCCCTCCACTTT | CASSIGAGGDPPLHF
- | TRBJ1-2 | - | TRBV5-1 | TGCGCCAGCAGCACCCGGACTGACAACTATGGCTACACCTTC | CASSTRTDNYGYTF
few | TRBJ2-3 | TRBD2 | TRBV2 | TGTGCCAGCCGTTATGATCGAGAGCGGGAGGGTCAAGATACGCAGTATTTT | CASRYDREREGQDTQYF
- | TRBJ1-6 | - | TRBV19 | TGTGCCAGTGGGTATAATTCACCCCTCCACTTT | CASGYNSPLHF
- | TRBJ2-3 | TRBD2 | TRBV29-1 | TGCAGCGTTGAAGGTTGGGGAGGGACTATCCGCACAGATACGCAGTATTTT | CSVEGWGGTIRTDTQYF
few | TRBJ1-5 | - | TRBV11-3 | TGTGCCAGCAGCCCGGGACGTAACAATCAGCCCCAGCATTTT | CASSPGRNNQPQHF
- | TRBJ2-7 | - | TRBV29-1 | TGCAGCGTTGAAGACACAGGAGGTATCTACGAGCAGTACTTC | CSVEDTGGIYEQYF
- | TRBJ1-5 | - | TRBV19 | TGTGCCAGTACGGGGGGCAGGCAAGATCAGCCCCAGCATTTT | CASTGGRQDQPQHF
many | TRBJ2-1 | - | TRBV7-5 | TGTGCCAGCAGCTTGGGCGGGAGGGATGACAATGAGCAGTTCTTC | CASSLGGRDDNEQFF
few | TRBJ1-6 | - | TRBV28 | TGTGCCAGCCGACCGTTTTTGGGATCCAGCCTACTAAATTCACCCCTCCACTTT | CASRPFLGSSLLNSPLHF
- | TRBJ1-1 | - | TRBV19 | TGTGCCAGTAGTACGTCAATGAACACTGAAGCTTTCTTT | CASSTSMNTEAFF
- | TRBJ1-3 | TRBD1 | TRBV5-1 | TGCGCCCAGCACGGGACAGGGGATGGAAACACCATATATTTT | CAQHGTGDGNTIYF
few | TRBJ2-5 | - | TRBV4-1 | TGCGCCAGCAGCCAACAGGGACACAAAGAGACCCAGTACTTC | CASSQQGHKETQYF
- | TRBJ1-5 | - | TRBV19 | TGTGCCAGTAGCCGTCGGGACCAGCCCCAGCATTTT | CASSRRDQPQHF
few | TRBJ1-1 | - | TRBV6-8 | TGTGCCAGCAGTTCCACGGGGTTGAACACTGAAGCTTTCTTT | CASSSTGLNTEAFF
few | TRBJ1-2 | - | TRBV12-5 | TGTGCCAGCACCGCTAGACAGTTTGGCTACACCTTC | CASTARQFGYTF